Shown below are 19 T cell receptor beta chains from a single sample sequenced in a study of blood T cell repertoires in COVID-19. Assay: immunoSEQ multiplex PCR; the TCRdb copy retains only in-frame clones and omits some. Among roughly 240,000 clones listed, roughly 88% were seen once. Specimen: PBMCs or T cells enriched from blood (not recorded which). These receptors were taken from a woman in her 40s with acute COVID-19.

The chain carries TRBV21-1 and TRBJ1-2; TRBD1 is the table's D call and was not checked against the DNA. TRBV21-1 is shown as a pseudogene. The length of the CDR3 is 15 residues. The CDR3 sequence is CASTHDVQGHYGYTF. The CDR3 nucleotides are TGTGCCAGCACCCATGACGTTCAGGGCCATTATGGCTACACCTTC.

The CDR3 protein is CASTREGGEETQYF. The CDR3 nucleotides are TGCGCCAGCACCCGGGAGGGGGGCGAAGAGACCCAGTACTTC. This chain joins TRBV10-2 and TRBJ2-5, with TRBD2 matching 8 bases. V gave up 7 bases and J gave up 3 bases; unmatched junction bases: 7. The CDR3 is 14 residues long. Germline V gene data show CDR1 as WSHSY and CDR2 as SAAADI.

The rearrangement joins TRBV18 to TRBJ2-7; perhaps TRBD1 as D (5 bases). CDR1 is KGHSH and CDR2 is LQKENI in the germline V gene. Trimming stripped 4 bases from V and 0 bases from J, with 10 bases between. The CDR3 sequence is 14 residues long. CDR3 nucleotide sequence: TGTGCCAGCTCACTGGGGCGTAGCTCCTACGAGCAGTACGTC. Its translation: CASSLGRSSYEQYV.

This sequence joins TRBV2 and TRBJ2-2; tentatively, D is TRBD2 (6 bases). The V gene lost 2 bases and the J gene lost 4 bases, with 14 bases spanning the gap. The CDR3 contains 16 residues. Germline V gene data show CDR1 as SNHLY and CDR2 as FYNNEI. The CDR3 nucleotides read TGTGCCAGCAGTGAACGAGCTAGGAGGGGCACCGGGGAGCTGTTTTTT. Translation gives CASSERARRGTGELFF. The entire variable domain, with the rest obtained from reference TRBV2 and TRBJ2-2, is as follows: EPEVTQTPSHQVTQMGQEVILRCVPISNHLYFYWYRQILGQKVEFLVSFYNNEISEKSEIFDDQFSVERPDGSNFTLKIRSTKLEDSAMYFCASSERARRGTGELFFGEGSRLTVL.

The CDR3 DNA sequence: TGTGCCACCAGCACCACGGAGGGTAAGCAGTTCTTC. This encodes CATSTTEGKQFF. V gene TRBV24-1 combines with J gene TRBJ2-1; D is possibly TRBD2 (6 bases). CDR1 and CDR2 from the germline V gene are KGHDR and SFDVKD. V was trimmed by 7 bases and J by 11 bases, leaving 14 bases between them. This CDR3 contains 12 residues.

The chain couples TRBV7-2 to TRBJ2-7, with a weak D call TRBD1 (6 bases). The CDR3 contains 15 residues. Germline CDR1 is SGHTA and CDR2 is FQGNSA. Trimming stripped 5 bases from V and 5 bases from J, with 19 bases between. The CDR3 region is CASSPSAHRANEQYF. The CDR3 coding sequence is TGTGCCAGCAGCCCCAGTGCACACAGGGCCAACGAGCAGTACTTC.

This clone came up once. The chain carries TRBV7-9 and TRBJ2-4; maybe TRBD1 (5 bases). Germline V gene sequence: CDR1 SEHNR, CDR2 FQNEAQ (reference sequence). Deletions cut 5 bases from V and 0 bases from J, with 17 bases between. The CDR3 is 17 residues long. CDR3 DNA sequence: TGTGCCAGCAGCATGATGACAATGGGGCTAGCCAAAAACATTCAGTACTTC. It translates to CASSMMTMGLAKNIQYF.

Only one count was recorded for this clone. The chain has TRBV6-5 and TRBJ1-1, with 10 bases lining up with TRBD1. The ends lost 5 bases at V and 7 bases at J; junction bases unmatched: 7. Germline V gene data show CDR1 as MNHEY and CDR2 as SVGAGI. The CDR3 spans 14 residues. The CDR3 loop is CASSNFGTGVEAFF. The CDR3 DNA sequence: TGTGCCAGCAGTAACTTCGGGACAGGGGTTGAAGCTTTCTTT.

The J gene is TRBJ1-5, the V gene TRBV23-1, with D possibly matching TRBD1 (5 bases). TRBV23-1 is an ORF, and what it does is uncertain. V dropped 4 bases and J dropped 6 bases, with 16 bases sitting between them. The CDR3 consists of 15 residues. As DNA, the CDR3 is TGCGCCAGCAGTCCTCCCCGAGTTGGGGCTCAGCCCCAGCATTTT. It encodes CASSPPRVGAQPQHF.

This clone was picked up a small number of times. The chain couples TRBV19 to TRBJ1-1; D is uncertain. The V gene's germline CDR1 is LNHDA and CDR2 SQIVND (reference sequence). V shed 9 bases and J shed 2 bases, with 13 bases lying between them. The CDR3 is 13 residues long. CDR3 in amino acids: CASSRWTNTEAFF. The CDR3 region has the DNA TGTGCCAGCAGTCGTTGGACTAACACTGAAGCTTTCTTT.

This rearrangement joins TRBV21-1 to TRBJ2-7; the listed D gene, TRBD2, was not tested against the DNA. TRBV21-1 is listed as a pseudogene. This CDR3 is 16 amino acids long. The CDR3 here is CASSKGGTSSAYEQYV. DNA for the CDR3: TGTGCCAGCAGCAAAGGGGGGACTAGTTCGGCCTACGAGCAGTACGTC.

The rearrangement links TRBV5-6 to TRBJ1-2, with D uncertain. This CDR3 is built from 13 residues. Germline CDR1 is SGHDT and CDR2 is YYEEEE. V lost 3 bases, J lost 4 bases, and 10 bases lay in between. CDR3 amino acids: CASSSQVPYGYTF. Written as DNA, the CDR3 is TGTGCCAGCAGCTCCCAGGTGCCCTATGGCTACACCTTC.

The V call is TRBV14, the J call TRBJ1-2; TRBD1 matches 7 bases. Germline V CDR1 and CDR2: SGHDN, FVKESK. The V and J ends lost 0 bases and 4 bases, in that order; junction bases with no gene match: 2. This CDR3 region has 14 residues. The CDR3 DNA follows: TGTGCCAGCAGCCAAGAATCAGGGGGCTATGGCTACACCTTC. Protein: CASSQESGGYGYTF.

This chain connects TRBV5-4 to TRBJ1-1, with TRBD1 matching 7 bases. V lost 5 bases and J lost 1; bases outside the gene matches: 5. Germline V CDR1 and CDR2: SGHNT, YYREEE (reference sequence). CDR3 length: 14 residues. The CDR3 region has the DNA TGTGCCAGCAGGCGGACAGGACCGAACACTGAAGCTTTCTTT. Translated, it gives CASRRTGPNTEAFF.

The chain joins TRBV21-1 to TRBJ2-7; TRBD2, the table's D call, lacks a check against the DNA. TRBV21-1 is a pseudogene. The CDR3 is 14 residues long. This CDR3 is CASSPRGSSYEQYV. The CDR3 coding sequence is TGTGCCAGCAGCCCTCGAGGGTCATCCTACGAGCAGTACGTC.

V is TRBV3-1 (or the pseudogene TRBV3-2) and J is TRBJ1-2, with 11 bases aligning to TRBD1. J was trimmed by 2 bases and V by 2 bases; bases with no gene match: 10. Germline CDR1 reads LGHDT; CDR2 reads YNNKEL (reference sequence). The CDR3 sequence is 18 residues long. CDR3 sequence: CASSQLPGQGVTNYGYTF. In DNA, the CDR3 is TGTGCCAGCAGCCAACTCCCGGGACAGGGGGTGACCAACTATGGCTACACCTTC.

The chain recombines TRBV3-1 (or the pseudogene TRBV3-2) with TRBJ1-5, with D possibly being TRBD1 (6 bases). Germline V gene data show CDR1 as LGHDT and CDR2 as YNNKEL (reference sequence). V lost 1 base, J lost 6 bases, and 16 bases lay in between. The CDR3 sequence is 16 residues long. In DNA form, the CDR3 reads TGTGCCAGCAGCCAAGGGTCAGGGGCGCGTCGTCAGCCCCAGCATTTT. Its protein is CASSQGSGARRQPQHF.

V is TRBV5-4 and J is TRBJ2-1, with 10 bases fitting TRBD2. CDR1 is SGHNT and CDR2 is YYREEE in the germline V gene (reference sequence). The V segment lost 4 bases and the J segment 8 bases; nucleotides outside the gene matches: 12. The CDR3 contains 16 residues. DNA of the CDR3: TGTGCCAGCAGCCCCGTTAAGCGGGGGGGCCCTGATGAGCAGTTCTTC. It yields the protein CASSPVKRGGPDEQFF.

The CDR3 loop is CASSEGTAPLRPQHF. Written as DNA, the CDR3 is TGTGCCAGCAGTGAAGGGACAGCACCCCTCCGGCCCCAGCATTTT. This chain connects TRBV6-1 to TRBJ1-5; the D gene is possibly TRBD1 (6 bases). Trimming left V 1 base short and J 9 bases short, with 16 bases between. CDR1 and CDR2 from the germline V gene are MNHNS and SASEGT. CDR3 size: 15 residues.